This T cell receptor (beta chain) was identified during a study of metastatic and nonmetastatic thyroid tumors. Study-level background: Thyroid patients, malignant and benign, had repertoires compared across blood and tumor or nodule tissue. Study results and caveats: Within blood and tumor, benign nodules reportedly had significantly lower TCR beta diversity than malignant thyroid tumors did.

The germline V gene has CDR1 WSHSY and CDR2 SAAADI. CDR3 length equals 14 residues. V was clipped by 5 bases and J by 7 bases, with 15 bases between them. Authors' analysis steps: Clinicopathological groups of papillary thyroid cancer showed CDR3 differences that were used to build a distant-metastasis classifier. MiXCR was used by TCRdb to re-call the PCR reads. TCRdb's processing, not the authors', yielded these V and J calls. The sample yields tens of thousands of clones, about 16% seen once. Every patient was untreated before thyroid surgery. This clone was recorded many times. Its antigen is still unknown.

V gene TRBV10-2 combines with J gene TRBJ1-5; tentatively, D is TRBD1 (5 bases). Sequenced: blood. The sequence was collected from a female donor with papillary thyroid cancer or a benign thyroid nodule (not recorded which). Some clones in this sample may be carry-over from other donors' samples. The CDR3: CASSQNQGRQPQHF. CDR3 DNA sequence: TGCGCCAGCAGTCAAAATCAGGGAAGACAGCCCCAGCATTTT.